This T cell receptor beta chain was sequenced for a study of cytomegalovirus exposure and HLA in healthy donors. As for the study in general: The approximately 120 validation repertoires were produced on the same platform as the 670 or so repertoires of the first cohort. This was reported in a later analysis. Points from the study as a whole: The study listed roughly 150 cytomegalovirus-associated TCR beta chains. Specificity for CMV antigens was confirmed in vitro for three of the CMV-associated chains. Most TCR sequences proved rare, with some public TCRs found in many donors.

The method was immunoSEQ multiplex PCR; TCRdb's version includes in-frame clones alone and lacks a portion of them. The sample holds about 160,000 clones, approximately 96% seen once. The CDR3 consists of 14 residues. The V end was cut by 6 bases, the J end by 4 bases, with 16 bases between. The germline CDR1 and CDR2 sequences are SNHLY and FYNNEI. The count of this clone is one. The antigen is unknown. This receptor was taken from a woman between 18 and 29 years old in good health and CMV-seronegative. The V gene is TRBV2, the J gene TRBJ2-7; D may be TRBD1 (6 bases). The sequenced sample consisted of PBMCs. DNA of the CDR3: TGTGCCAGCAGACCCGGGACATCTTTTTACGAGCAGTACTTC. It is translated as CASRPGTSFYEQYF.